The 32 T cell receptor beta chains given below trace back to one sample, sequenced in a study of response to subunit inactivated influenza vaccine. A single record per CDR3 protein comes from TCRdb applying MiXCR to the RT-PCR reads. The repertoire consists of 450,000 to 550,000 distinct CDR3 sequences, with 25% occurring once and the leading ten covering approximately 2%. The sample here was CD4+ T cells sorted from PBMCs, taken 5 days after vaccination. Receptor source: a man in his forties or fifties who received an inactivated influenza vaccine.

The rearrangement joins TRBV28 to TRBJ1-2, with 8 nucleotides matching TRBD1. The CDR3 length is 15 residues. Germline values: CDR1 MDHEN, CDR2 SYDVKM. Trimming cost V 5 bases and J 13 bases; bases outside gene matches: 18. The CDR3 DNA reads TGTGCCAGCAGTCAATGGAGGACAGGGATGGAAGCGGGCACCTTC. It encodes CASSQWRTGMEAGTF.

The chain combines TRBV3-1 with TRBJ1-5; D may be TRBD1 (5 bases). V was pared by 1 base and J by 6 bases, with 13 bases between. The germline CDR1 and CDR2 sequences are LGHDT and YNNKEL (reference sequence). The CDR3 loop spans 15 amino acids. The CDR3 bases are TGTGCCAGCAGCCAAGGGGGTTGGGGCGGTCAGCCCCAGCATTTT. Protein product: CASSQGGWGGQPQHF.

This clonotype came up a few times. The V call is TRBV20-1, the J call TRBJ1-2, with D possibly matching TRBD1 (5 bases). CDR3 length: 13 amino acids. Germline values: CDR1 DFQATT, CDR2 SNEGSKA (reference sequence). The V end lost 3 bases, the J end lost 4 bases, and 12 bases lay between the germline ends. This CDR3 reads CSASSGTPYGYTF. The CDR3 bases are TGCAGTGCTAGCAGTGGGACCCCCTATGGCTACACCTTC.

J is TRBJ2-4 and V is TRBV2; weak D call: TRBD1 (5 bases). Germline assignment: CDR1 SNHLY and CDR2 FYNNEI. Trimming stripped 4 bases from V and 0 bases from J, with 10 bases between. The CDR3 contains 15 residues. Here the CDR3 reads CASSVQELAKNIQYF. CDR3 in DNA: TGTGCCAGCAGTGTACAGGAACTAGCCAAAAACATTCAGTACTTC.

This clonotype has just a few counts. The chain carries TRBV7-9 and TRBJ2-7; 12 positions agree with TRBD1. The length of the CDR3 is 16 residues. Germline CDR1 and CDR2: SEHNR and FQNEAQ (reference sequence). The ends lost 1 base at V and 0 bases at J; junction bases unmatched: 1. The CDR3 bases are TGTGCCAGCAGCTTAGGGGACAGGGGGCTCTCCTACGAGCAGTACTTC. Its protein product is CASSLGDRGLSYEQYF. Filled out from reference TRBV7-9 and TRBJ2-7, the complete variable domain reads DTGVSQNPRHKITKRGQNVTFRCDPISEHNRLYWYRQTLGQGPEFLTYFQNEAQLEKSRLLSDRFSAERPKGSFSTLEIQRTEQGDSAMYLCASSLGDRGLSYEQYFGPGTRLTVT.

The chain has TRBV12-3 or TRBV12-4 and TRBJ1-2, with a weak D call TRBD1 (6 bases). V shed 6 bases and J shed 5 bases, with 22 bases lying between them. CDR3 length equals 16 residues. CDR3 region: CASSPGAGGAPYGYTF. CDR3 nucleotides: TGTGCCAGCAGCCCCGGGGCGGGGGGCGCCCCGTATGGCTACACCTTC.

This clonotype was detected a few times. The gene calls are TRBV28 and TRBJ2-1, with D hard to call. V was pared by 5 bases and J by 3 bases, with 20 bases between. The CDR3 consists of 17 residues. From germline, CDR1 is MDHEN and CDR2 SYDVKM. The CDR3 bases are TGTGCCAGCAGTCCACGGTCCCCCCTCGGATACTACAATGAGCAGTTCTTC. This translates into CASSPRSPLGYYNEQFF.

In this sample, this clonotype turned up a few times. The V and J genes are TRBV10-3 and TRBJ2-5; D is ambiguous. Germline V gives CDR1 ENHRY, CDR2 SYGVKD. V shed 2 bases and J shed 5 bases, with 12 bases lying between them. This CDR3 is built from 14 residues. This chain's CDR3 is CAISEERLRETQYF. CDR3 in DNA: TGTGCCATCAGTGAGGAACGCCTCCGGGAGACCCAGTACTTC.

The chain has TRBV12-3 or TRBV12-4 and TRBJ2-7, with D maybe TRBD1 (5 bases). CDR3 length: 13 residues. V was clipped by 2 bases and J by 7 bases, with 12 bases between them. CDR3 sequence (DNA): TGTGCCAGCAGTTTATCAGACAGTGAGGAGCAGTACTTC. It encodes CASSLSDSEEQYF.

The V gene is TRBV4-3, the J gene TRBJ2-7; D is undetermined. Germline values: CDR1 LGHNA, CDR2 YSLEER. The CDR3 contains 18 residues. Trimming stripped 8 bases from V and 4 bases from J, with 30 bases between. The DNA of the CDR3 is TGCGCCAGCCCGTATCGTTGGTGGCAGGCACCTGATCCATACGAGCAGTACTTC. Its protein product is CASPYRWWQAPDPYEQYF.

J is TRBJ2-1 and V is TRBV6-1, with 7 bases lining up with TRBD1. Germline values: CDR1 MNHNS, CDR2 SASEGT. The ends lost 6 bases at V and 0 bases at J; junction bases unmatched: 8. This CDR3 contains 16 residues. Here the CDR3 DNA reads TGTGCCAGCAGACACGACAGGGTTAGCTCCTACAATGAGCAGTTCTTC. Its protein is CASRHDRVSSYNEQFF.

This clonotype came up a few times. The chain carries TRBV30 and TRBJ2-5, with 9 bases aligning to TRBD2. V lost 3 bases, J lost 2 bases, and 13 bases stayed unmatched. The CDR3 sequence is 17 residues long. Germline loops: CDR1 GTSNPN, CDR2 SVGIG (reference sequence). The CDR3 DNA reads TGTGCCTGGAGCCCGCTCCGGGGACTAGCCGTTCAAGAGACCCAGTACTTC. This codes for CAWSPLRGLAVQETQYF.

This clonotype was recorded a few times. The genes are TRBV6-5 and TRBJ2-3; 9 nucleotides match TRBD2. The V gene end was trimmed by 0 bases and the J gene end by 7 bases; junction bases not matched to a gene: 17. Germline assignment: CDR1 MNHEY and CDR2 SVGAGI. The CDR3 is 19 residues long. The CDR3 DNA sequence: TGTGCCAGCAGTTACTCCCCGCGGGGCGGGAGGGTTGGCGGATATACGCAGTATTTT. As protein: CASSYSPRGGRVGGYTQYF.

The sample holds a few counts of this clonotype. The gene calls are TRBV5-1 and TRBJ2-3; 7 bases map to TRBD1. Germline CDR1 and CDR2: SGHRS and YFSETQ. Trimming at V came to 6 bases and at J to 3 bases, leaving 10 bases not matched to a gene. This CDR3 is built from 15 residues. The CDR3 region is CASTTATGWTDTQYF. In nucleotides, the CDR3 is TGCGCCAGCACGACCGCGACAGGGTGGACAGATACGCAGTATTTT.

The sample holds a few counts of this clonotype. The chain uses TRBV7-9 and TRBJ1-1; D uncertain. Germline CDR1 is SEHNR and CDR2 is FQNEAQ (reference sequence). There are 13 residues in the CDR3. The germline V and J ends were trimmed by 2 bases and 5 bases, with 9 bases remaining between them. The CDR3 sequence: CASSLPVLTEAFF. CDR3 coding DNA: TGTGCCAGCAGCTTACCCGTTTTAACTGAAGCTTTCTTT.

V and J are TRBV7-9 and TRBJ2-5; D remains ambiguous. V lost 2 bases to trimming and J lost 5 bases, with 9 bases between them. Germline V gene sequence: CDR1 SEHNR, CDR2 FQNEAQ (reference sequence). This CDR3 contains 13 residues. CDR3 region: CASSLLEVETQYF. The CDR3 bases are TGTGCCAGCAGCTTACTTGAGGTCGAGACCCAGTACTTC.

Here the CDR3 DNA reads TGTGCCAGCAGCACAAAGCGGGCTTACGGGGAGCTGTTTTTT. As protein: CASSTKRAYGELFF. The chain combines TRBV3-1 with TRBJ2-2; tentatively, D is TRBD2 (6 bases). The V gene's germline CDR1 is LGHDT and CDR2 YNNKEL (reference sequence). The V end lost 5 bases, the J end lost 7 bases, and 14 bases lay between the germline ends. The CDR3 is made up of 14 amino acids.

The rearrangement uses TRBV11-2 and TRBJ2-7; D may be TRBD1 or TRBD2 (6 bases each). The CDR3 totals 14 residues. V was pared by 3 bases and J by 6 bases, with 15 bases between. The germline V gene has CDR1 SGHAT and CDR2 FQNNGV. CDR3 sequence: CASSFDGGSSEQYF. The DNA for the CDR3 is TGTGCCAGCAGCTTTGACGGGGGCTCGTCCGAGCAGTACTTC.

The table lists this clonotype with a few counts. The chain uses TRBV7-9 and TRBJ2-2; the D gene is possibly TRBD1 (6 bases). CDR3 length: 14 amino acids. Per the germline V gene, CDR1 is SEHNR and CDR2 is FQNEAQ (reference sequence). Trimming took 2 bases from V and 7 from J, leaving 11 bases between them. The CDR3 coding sequence is TGTGCCAGCAGCTTATTACAGGGCGTCGGGGAGCTGTTTTTT. Its translation is CASSLLQGVGELFF.

The chain recombines TRBV4-3 with TRBJ2-5; no clear D. V lost 0 bases, J lost 0 bases, and 14 bases lay in between. This CDR3 is built from 17 residues. Germline CDR1 and CDR2: LGHNA and YSLEER. CDR3: CASSQDRGNMYQETQYF. The CDR3 DNA follows: TGCGCCAGCAGCCAAGATAGAGGAAATATGTACCAAGAGACCCAGTACTTC.

This sequence joins TRBV9 and TRBJ1-6, with D perhaps TRBD1 (6 bases). The germline V gene has CDR1 SGDLS and CDR2 YYNGEE. Deletions cut 3 bases from V and 10 bases from J, with 14 bases between. The length of the CDR3 is 14 residues. The DNA for the CDR3 is TGTGCCAGCAGCGCCGAGACAGGCCAATCACCCCTCCACTTT. Its protein is CASSAETGQSPLHF.

The V call is TRBV6-1, the J call TRBJ2-7, with TRBD1 matching over 7 bases. Germline V gives CDR1 MNHNS, CDR2 SASEGT. With V trimmed by 4 bases and J by 4 bases, 10 bases remained unmatched. This CDR3 contains 15 residues. DNA for the CDR3: TGTGCCAGCAGTGCGGATCGACAGGGAATATACGAGCAGTACTTC. Its protein product is CASSADRQGIYEQYF.

The chain has TRBV10-3 and TRBJ2-7; TRBD2 matches 7 bases. V dropped 6 bases and J dropped 0; count of bases not matched to a gene: 8. CDR1 is ENHRY, CDR2 SYGVKD, per germline. The CDR3 has 15 amino acids. CDR3: CAISNSGGSSYEQYF. Here the CDR3 DNA reads TGTGCCATCAGCAACTCGGGGGGAAGCTCCTACGAGCAGTACTTC.

The chain has TRBV11-1 and TRBJ2-2; D assignment may be TRBD1 or TRBD2 (5 bases each). Germline values: CDR1 SGHAT, CDR2 FQDESV (reference sequence). The CDR3 totals 18 residues. V lost 8 bases to trimming and J lost 0 bases, with 22 bases between them. The CDR3 reads CASLRGEFGHPNTGELFF. The CDR3 DNA is TGTGCCAGCCTACGGGGAGAGTTCGGACACCCGAACACCGGGGAGCTGTTTTTT.

This clonotype occurred a few times. The chain combines TRBV20-1 with TRBJ2-5; D is perhaps TRBD1 or TRBD2 (5 bases each). V dropped 4 bases and J dropped 9 bases, with 21 bases sitting between them. Germline values: CDR1 DFQATT, CDR2 SNEGSKA (reference sequence). This CDR3 has 14 residues. For the CDR3, the DNA is TGCAGTGCTATACCGGGACCACTAACAAGGTCCCAGTACTTC. It specifies CSAIPGPLTRSQYF.

Only a few counts were recorded for this clonotype. The chain joins TRBV29-1 to TRBJ2-3, with 8 positions matching TRBD2. V lost 4 bases to trimming and J lost 3 bases; unmatched junction nucleotides: 9. This CDR3 spans 15 amino acids. Germline loops: CDR1 SQVTM, CDR2 ANQGSEA. The CDR3 DNA reads as TGCAGCGTTGTGGTTCAGCGCGGGAGGACAGATACGCAGTATTTT. Its translation is CSVVVQRGRTDTQYF.

This chain links TRBV19 with TRBJ2-2, with 11 bases fitting TRBD2. Germline V CDR1 and CDR2: LNHDA, SQIVND (reference sequence). Trimming cost V 4 bases and J 3 bases; bases outside gene matches: 7. This CDR3 is built from 17 residues. This chain's CDR3 is CASSTSSGRLDTGELFF. The CDR3 DNA reads as TGTGCCAGTAGTACCTCTAGCGGGAGGCTAGACACCGGGGAGCTGTTTTTT.

V is TRBV20-1 and J is TRBJ2-5; D tentatively fits TRBD1 or TRBD2 (5 bases each). The germline gives CDR1 DFQATT, CDR2 SNEGSKA (reference sequence). The CDR3 covers 12 residues. CDR3 protein: CSPRLGEETQYF. In DNA form, the CDR3 reads TGCAGCCCGCGGTTGGGGGAAGAGACCCAGTACTTC.

This clonotype was picked up a small number of times. The chain couples TRBV7-2 to TRBJ2-5; 8 bases agree with TRBD1. With 5 bases clipped from V and 2 bases from J, the junction kept 4 bases outside the gene matches. Germline CDR1 is SGHTA and CDR2 is FQGNSA. This CDR3 region has 14 residues. DNA for the CDR3: TGTGCCAGCAGCGGACAGGGAGAGCAAGAGACCCAGTACTTC. Protein product: CASSGQGEQETQYF.

This clonotype was seen at least ten times. V usage is TRBV12-3 or TRBV12-4 and J usage is TRBJ2-1, with TRBD2 identical over 10 bases. There are 21 residues in the CDR3. The trim removed 1 base at V and 2 bases at J, leaving 17 bases unmatched. The CDR3 is CASSLVNRLAGGGGAYNEQFF. The CDR3 coding sequence is TGTGCCAGCAGTTTAGTGAACAGGTTAGCGGGAGGCGGGGGGGCCTACAATGAGCAGTTCTTC.

In its sample, this clonotype was seen a few times. V usage is TRBV12-3 or TRBV12-4 and J usage is TRBJ2-7, with TRBD1 identical over 11 bases. Trimming at V came to 4 bases and at J to 5 bases, leaving 1 base not matched to a gene. CDR3 length: 13 amino acids. CDR3 DNA: TGTGCCAGCAGTTGGACAGGGGGCCACGAGCAGTACTTC. Protein sequence: CASSWTGGHEQYF.

This clonotype was observed many times. DNA for the CDR3: TGTGCCAGCAGCTTACGGACCGGGTTCGGCGGGAGGGATATCCGAACAACCTACAATGAGCAGTTCTTC. Translated, it gives CASSLRTGFGGRDIRTTYNEQFF. The J gene is TRBJ2-1, the V gene TRBV7-2, with 9 bases matching TRBD2. After removal of 2 bases from V and 2 bases from J, the junction contained 25 bases not matched to a gene. CDR1 is SGHTA, CDR2 FQGNSA, per germline. The CDR3 has 23 residues.